This is a list of T cell receptor beta chains from one sample in a study. Via MiXCR, TCRdb re-called the 5' RACE reads, giving one row per CDR3 protein. The sample yields tens of thousands of distinct CDR3 sequences, just under 30% seen once. The sequenced material came from memory CD4+ T cells sorted from a lymph node. These receptors were collected from a female donor with breast cancer. CDR3s include the opening cysteine and the closing phenylalanine or tryptophan. Fields, in order: D gene, J gene, clone size, V gene, CDR3 DNA, CDR3 protein. D genes are given only for firm matches. A clone size is listed for some rows: how often the clone was seen (once, few, many), or a class if it is expanded.

>.|TRBJ2-5|few|TRBV4-1
TGCGCCAGCAGCCAAGAGGGCAGGGCACTACAAGAGACCCAGTACTTC
CASSQEGRALQETQYF
>.|TRBJ2-2|.|TRBV5-1
TGCGCCAGCAGCGTCACAGCGAACACCGGGGAGCTGTTTTTT
CASSVTANTGELFF
>TRBD2|TRBJ2-6|.|TRBV6-5
TGTGCCAGCAGCCTACGCGGGAGCTCTGGGGCCAACGTCCTGACTTTC
CASSLRGSSGANVLTF
>TRBD1|TRBJ1-6|.|TRBV20-1
TGCAGTGCTAGAGCCGGACAGGGTATTTCACCCCTCCACTTT
CSARAGQGISPLHF
>TRBD2|TRBJ2-1|.|TRBV11-2
TGTGCCAGCAGCTTAATTGAGGGAGGGTTGGAGTTCTTC
CASSLIEGGLEFF
>.|TRBJ2-6|few|TRBV5-1
TGCGCCAGCAGCTTGGCCAGCCGACTGGTTGTCAACGTCCTGACTTTC
CASSLASRLVVNVLTF
>.|TRBJ2-2|large|TRBV12-3/TRBV12-4
TGTGCCAGCAGCTTATCTCTTACCTGGGAGCTGTTTTTT
CASSLSLTWELFF
>.|TRBJ1-6|.|TRBV6-5
TGTGCCAGCACCGAGGGGGGGAGCTCCTATAATTCACCCCTCCACTTT
CASTEGGSSYNSPLHF
>.|TRBJ1-5|few|TRBV5-1
TGCGCCAGCAGCTTAATTCCCGGGGCAGGACAGCCCCAGCATTTT
CASSLIPGAGQPQHF
>.|TRBJ2-5|few|TRBV7-6
TGTGCCAGCAGCACCTCGACAGCACAAGAGACCCAGTACTTC
CASSTSTAQETQYF
>TRBD1|TRBJ2-7|many|TRBV20-1
TGCAGTGCTAGGGTTCAGGGGGAAGGCTACGAGCAGTACTTC
CSARVQGEGYEQYF
>.|TRBJ1-1|many|TRBV4-3
TGCGCCAGCAGCCAAGATAGGAGGGGTGAAGCTTTCTTT
CASSQDRRGEAFF
>.|TRBJ1-4|.|TRBV4-1
TGCGCCAGCAGCCAAGTGAATGAAAAACTGTTTTTT
CASSQVNEKLFF
>.|TRBJ2-1|few|TRBV27
TGTGCCAGCAGTCCCCGACGGGGGAGCTCCTACAATGAGCAGTTCTTC
CASSPRRGSSYNEQFF
>TRBD1|TRBJ1-2|few|TRBV20-1
TGCAGTGCTAGAGATCCGAACAGGGGGGCCGGTGGCTACACCTTC
CSARDPNRGAGGYTF
>.|TRBJ2-1|.|TRBV4-3
TGCGCCAGCAGCCAAGATCTCTCCCACAATGAGCGGTTCTTC
CASSQDLSHNERFF
>.|TRBJ1-2|few|TRBV12-3/TRBV12-4
TGTGCCAGCAGTTTTGAGACTAACTATGGCTACACCTTC
CASSFETNYGYTF
>.|TRBJ1-5|.|TRBV7-9
TGTGCCAGCAGCTTTGATCGGGATCAGCCCCAGCATTTT
CASSFDRDQPQHF
>.|TRBJ1-1|few|TRBV6-1
TGTGCCAGCAGAACCCGGTGGGTCTCCCAGAACACTGAAGCTTTCTTT
CASRTRWVSQNTEAFF
>.|TRBJ2-7|.|TRBV27
TGTGCCAGCAGTCTCGTCGGGTGGTCCTACGAGCAGTACTTC
CASSLVGWSYEQYF
>TRBD1|TRBJ2-5|few|TRBV11-1
TGTGCCAGCAGAGACAGGGATTGGCAAGAGACCCAGTACTTC
CASRDRDWQETQYF
>.|TRBJ2-2|few|TRBV6-5
TGTGCCAGCAGTTACTCGTTTGGCTCCGGGGAGCTGTTTTTT
CASSYSFGSGELFF
>TRBD2|TRBJ2-1|.|TRBV29-1
TGCAGCGTTGAAGAAGAGCTAGCGGGAGTCTACAATGAGCAGTTCTTC
CSVEEELAGVYNEQFF
>TRBD1|TRBJ1-1|many|TRBV6-1
TGTGCCAGCAGGAGACAGGGCCGGAACACTGAAGCTTTCTTT
CASRRQGRNTEAFF
>TRBD2|TRBJ2-7|.|TRBV7-3
TGTGCCAGCAGCCCGCAACCATTAAGTTTGGGAGGGAACTACGAGCAGTACTTC
CASSPQPLSLGGNYEQYF
>TRBD1|TRBJ1-6|.|TRBV6-1
TGTGCCAGCAGTGAAGCGGGACAGGGGTTTCTCTATTCACCCCTCCACTTT
CASSEAGQGFLYSPLHF
>TRBD1|TRBJ1-2|.|TRBV5-1
TGCGCCAGCAGCTGGGGACAGGGGCGAGCCTATGGCTACACCTTC
CASSWGQGRAYGYTF
>TRBD2|TRBJ2-7|.|TRBV6-5
TGTGCCAGCAGTCCTGGACTAGCGGGAACAACCTACGGGCAGTACTTC
CASSPGLAGTTYGQYF
>.|TRBJ1-5|once|TRBV30
TGTGCCTGGGGGATGAGTAGGGCGGGCTATCTGCCCCAGCATTTT
CAWGMSRAGYLPQHF
>TRBD1|TRBJ2-7|.|TRBV4-1
TGCGCCAGCAGCCAAGATGTATGGGACAGGTCCTACGAGCAGTACTTC
CASSQDVWDRSYEQYF
>TRBD2|TRBJ2-1|once|TRBV20-1
TGCAGTGCTAGCGACGTTGCGGGACTAGCTTACAATGAGCAGCTCTTC
CSASDVAGLAYNEQLF
>TRBD1|TRBJ2-2|.|TRBV12-3/TRBV12-4
TGTGCCAGCAGTTTTAAGGGACAGGGGACCGGGGAGCTGTTTTTT
CASSFKGQGTGELFF
>.|TRBJ1-5|many|TRBV12-3/TRBV12-4
TGTGCCAGCAGCTCGACAGTATCCAATCAGCCCCAGCATTTT
CASSSTVSNQPQHF
>TRBD2|TRBJ2-5|.|TRBV5-1
TGCGCCAGCAGCTTGGACGGGAGGGCCCAAGAGACCCAGTACTTC
CASSLDGRAQETQYF